This TCR beta chain was sequenced in a study of blood T cell repertoires in COVID-19. Study overall: T cells, B-cell-depleted T cells, or PBMCs supplied cDNA or gDNA.

Categorization into cohorts depended on clinical history that participants reported. In the source study's methods: Amplification from reference gene primers served as the basis for estimated nucleated cell counts. Method: immunoSEQ multiplex PCR; TCRdb's copy keeps in-frame clones and lacks some. From that table come the V and J calls and clone size; the DNA was used to work out D and trimming. This sample carries roughly 260,000 clones, roughly 87% of them seen once, and the ten largest clones take about 6%. V lost 5 bases and J 4 bases, leaving 16 bases between the germline ends. Germline CDR1 is LNHDA and CDR2 is SQIVND (reference sequence). CDR3 length equals 15 residues.

The chain couples TRBV19 to TRBJ2-3, with D maybe TRBD2 (6 bases). Source material: PBMCs or T cells enriched from blood (not recorded which). The sequence came from a woman younger than 45 with acute COVID-19. Here the CDR3 reads CASSSTGGSADTQYF. In nucleotides, the CDR3 is TGTGCCAGTAGTTCGACCGGGGGTTCCGCAGATACGCAGTATTTT.